The entry below describes one T cell receptor beta chain. What it recognizes is unknown. The study ran its PCR with 60 Vbeta and 13 Jbeta primers. TCRdb's copy holds only in-frame clones and misses some; the assay was immunoSEQ multiplex PCR. The sample totals more than 50,000 clones. The sample comes from a study of cytomegalovirus exposure and HLA in healthy donors. Overall study results and limits: Presence/absence analyses rested on an assumption that sequencing depth was roughly uniform across donors.

CDR3 length: 14 amino acids. After removal of 4 bases from V and 6 bases from J, the junction contained 4 bases not matched to a gene. The germline CDR1 and CDR2 sequences are MRHNA and SNTAGT. This receptor was obtained from a woman between 40 and 55 years old in good health and CMV-seronegative. The chain combines TRBV6-4 with TRBJ2-2; 8 nucleotides match TRBD1. The sequencing sample was made of PBMCs. This CDR3 is CASSATGVAGELFF. Here the CDR3 DNA reads TGTGCCAGCAGTGCGACAGGGGTCGCCGGGGAGCTGTTTTTT.